This TCR beta chain was identified in a study of blood T cell repertoires in COVID-19. As for the study in general: COVID-19 samples, acute and convalescent, were from the United States, Italy and Spain. T cells, B-cell-depleted T cells, or PBMCs supplied cDNA or gDNA.

Only in-frame clones appear in the TCRdb table, and some are missing; sequencing was by immunoSEQ multiplex PCR. The table shows under 50,000 clones, with under 95% occurring only once. The V end lost 3 bases, the J end lost 2 bases, and 10 bases lay between the germline ends. CDR3 length equals 14 residues. Germline loops: CDR1 LNHDA, CDR2 SQIVND (reference sequence). Sequencing used peripheral blood. The source of this sequence is a man between 65 and 80 years old with active COVID-19. The rearrangement links TRBV19 to TRBJ2-5; the D gene is possibly TRBD1 (6 bases). The CDR3 is CASSISRGQETQYF. The CDR3 nucleotides are TGTGCCAGTAGTATCAGCAGGGGACAAGAGACCCAGTACTTC.